This TCR beta chain emerged from a study of T cell responses to AZD1222 COVID-19 vaccine. Study-wide background: Samples with a second dose at about 4 or about 12 weeks were pooled together. Points from the study as a whole: Females outnumbered males among donors, who were mostly white British; clonal diversity was possibly underestimated.

Germline lookup yields CDR1 KGHDR and CDR2 SFDVKD. CDR3 length equals 14 residues. V shed 9 bases, J shed 1 base, and the junction held 7 bases outside the gene matches. This clone was seen a single time. Its antigen is not identified. Sequencing was performed with immunoSEQ multiplex PCR; in TCRdb, only in-frame clones are kept and a portion is missing. The sample has 110,000 or so clones; 88% are singletons. The V gene is TRBV24-1, the J gene TRBJ1-1, with 7 bases aligning to TRBD1. This receptor was identified in an adult in good health. The sequences come from peripheral blood, collected on day 0 of AZD1222 vaccination. As DNA, the CDR3 is TGTGCCACCCAGGGGGAGGGTAGGAACACTGAAGCTTTCTTT. It is translated as CATQGEGRNTEAFF.